This T cell receptor (beta chain) was identified in a study of cytomegalovirus exposure and HLA in healthy donors. The V end lost 4 bases, the J end lost 1 base, and 11 bases lay between the germline ends. This CDR3 has 13 amino acids. Germline V CDR1 and CDR2: SQVTM, ANQGSEA. Vbeta (60) and Jbeta (13) primers were used in the PCR. TCRdb's copy holds only in-frame clones and misses some; the assay was immunoSEQ multiplex PCR. This table has 150,000 to 200,000 clones, about 80% appearing once. With respect to this clone: The antigen remains unidentified.

Notes on the study in general: In a later analysis, TCR beta V- and J-gene trimming was associated with a missense DCLRE1C variant.

The source of this sequence is a man younger than 35 in good health and CMV-seropositive. The chain couples TRBV29-1 to TRBJ2-7; D possibly corresponds to TRBD2 (5 bases). Sequencing was performed on PBMCs. CDR3 in DNA: TGCAGCGTTGTTCTAGCTGGGTCCTACGAGCAGTACTTC. It translates to CSVVLAGSYEQYF.